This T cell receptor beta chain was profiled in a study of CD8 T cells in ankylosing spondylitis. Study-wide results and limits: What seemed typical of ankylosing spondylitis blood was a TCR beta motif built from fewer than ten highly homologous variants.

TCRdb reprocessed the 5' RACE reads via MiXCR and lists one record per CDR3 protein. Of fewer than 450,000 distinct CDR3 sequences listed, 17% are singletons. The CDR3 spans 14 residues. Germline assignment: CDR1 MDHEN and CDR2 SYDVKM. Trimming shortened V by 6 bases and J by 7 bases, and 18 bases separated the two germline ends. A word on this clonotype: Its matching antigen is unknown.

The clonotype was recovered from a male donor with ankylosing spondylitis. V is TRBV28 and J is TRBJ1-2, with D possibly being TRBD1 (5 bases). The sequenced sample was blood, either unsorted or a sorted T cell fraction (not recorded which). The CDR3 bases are TGTGCCAGCAGCCCCGGGGGAGGGAACGGTGGCTACACCTTC. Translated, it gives CASSPGGGNGGYTF.